This T cell receptor (beta chain) appears in the sequencing data of a study of shared clonotypes between healthy human individuals. Notes on the study in general: In contrast to clonotypes shared by all four donors, non-shared clonotypes had lower generation probabilities. Only blood was sampled, and tissue TCR repertoires likely differ from blood ones.

Germline V gene lookup returns CDR1 MDHEN and CDR2 SYDVKM. This CDR3 has 16 amino acids. V shed 5 bases and J shed 6 bases, with 22 bases lying between them. Naive CD8 cells, CD45RO-negative and positively selected for CCR7, excluded terminally differentiated effector memory CD45RA+ cells. Several immunoSEQ plates received, in even portions, the genomic DNA of each subset. The protocol was immunoSEQ multiplex PCR, while the TCRdb copy is restricted to in-frame clones and leaves out a portion. The repertoire holds over 2,000,000 clones, with approximately 92% as singletons. A remark on this clone: The antigen is undetermined.

This chain uses TRBV28 with TRBJ1-2; possibly TRBD1 for D (5 bases). The sequencing input was naive CD8+ T cells from PBMCs. The TCR comes from a man aged 18 to 29 in good health. Some clones in this sample may be carry-over from other donors' samples. The CDR3 nucleotides read TGTGCCAGCAGTCCGATCTTTGGGGCCGCCGACGATGGCTACACCTTC. Protein product: CASSPIFGAADDGYTF.